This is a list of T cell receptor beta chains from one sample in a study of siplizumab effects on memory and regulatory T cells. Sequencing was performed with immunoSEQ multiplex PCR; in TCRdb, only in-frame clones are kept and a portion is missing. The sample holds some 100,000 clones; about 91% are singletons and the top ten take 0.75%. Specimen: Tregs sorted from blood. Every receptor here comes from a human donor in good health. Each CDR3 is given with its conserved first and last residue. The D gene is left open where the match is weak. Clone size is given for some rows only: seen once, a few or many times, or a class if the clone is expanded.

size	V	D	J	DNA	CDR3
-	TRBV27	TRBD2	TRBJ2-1	TGTGCCAGCAGTCCGTTTGGGACTAGCCTCGTTGAGCAGTTCTTC	CASSPFGTSLVEQFF
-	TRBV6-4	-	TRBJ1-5	TGTGCCAGCAGTGAACAGGGTGGTTTCGATCAGCCCCAGCATTTT	CASSEQGGFDQPQHF
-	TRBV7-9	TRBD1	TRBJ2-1	TGTGCCAGCAGCTTAACAGGGGGAGAGAATGAGCAGTTCTTC	CASSLTGGENEQFF
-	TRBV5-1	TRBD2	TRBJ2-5	TGCGCCAGCAGCGGGGGACTAGCGGGAGGTACCCAAGAGACCCAGTACTTC	CASSGGLAGGTQETQYF
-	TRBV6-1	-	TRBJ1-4	TGTGCCAGCAGGGGAGGGGAAACTAATGAAAAACTGTTTTTT	CASRGGETNEKLFF
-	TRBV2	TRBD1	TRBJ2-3	TGTGCCAGCAGTTTTCCCCAGGGGGCAGATACGCAGTATTTT	CASSFPQGADTQYF
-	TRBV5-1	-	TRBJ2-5	TGCGCCAGCAGCTGGGGGAGTAGAAACCAAGAGACCCAGTACTTC	CASSWGSRNQETQYF
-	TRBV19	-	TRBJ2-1	TGTGCCAGTAGTATTCCGGGAATAAACAATGAGCAGTTCTTC	CASSIPGINNEQFF
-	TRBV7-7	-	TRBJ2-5	TGTGCCAGCAGCTTAAGACTTGATCAAGAGACCCAGTACTTC	CASSLRLDQETQYF
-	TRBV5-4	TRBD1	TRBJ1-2	TGTGCCAGCAGCAGGGCCGGGACAGGTAATGGCTACACCTTC	CASSRAGTGNGYTF
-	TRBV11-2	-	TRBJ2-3	TGTGCCAGCACCATAGAGGGGCGGAGCACAGATACGCAGTATTTT	CASTIEGRSTDTQYF
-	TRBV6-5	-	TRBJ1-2	TGTGCCAGCAGTGGGGCGGACGGAGACTATGGCTACACCTTC	CASSGADGDYGYTF
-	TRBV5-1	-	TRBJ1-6	TGCGCCAGCAGCTTCCGGGACCGAACCTATAATTCACCCCTCCACTTT	CASSFRDRTYNSPLHF
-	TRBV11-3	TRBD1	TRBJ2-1	TGTGCCAGCAGCTCTGGACAGGGCAAGTACAATGAGCAGTTCTTC	CASSSGQGKYNEQFF
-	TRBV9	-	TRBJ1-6	TGTGCCAGCAGCGTAGCAGGGGCCAATTCACCCCTCCACTTT	CASSVAGANSPLHF
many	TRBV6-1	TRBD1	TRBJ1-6	TGTGCCTCGCTAACGACAGGGGTGAGTAATTCACCCCTCCACTTT	CASLTTGVSNSPLHF
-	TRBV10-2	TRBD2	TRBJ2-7	TGCGCCAGCAGTGGTGCCGGGACTAGCGGGGACTACGAGCAGTACTTC	CASSGAGTSGDYEQYF
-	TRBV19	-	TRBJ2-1	TGTGCCAGTAAGGAGACAAACTCCTACAATGAGCAGTTCTTC	CASKETNSYNEQFF
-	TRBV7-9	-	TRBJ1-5	TGTGCCACCCCAGCCCCGGGAATTGTTCAGCCCCAGCATTTT	CATPAPGIVQPQHF
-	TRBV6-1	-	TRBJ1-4	TGTGCCAGCCAACGGAAGAATGAAAAACTGTTTTTT	CASQRKNEKLFF
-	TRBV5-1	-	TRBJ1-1	TGCGCCAGCAGCTTGGGTCGGGGGGACACTGAAGCTTTCTTT	CASSLGRGDTEAFF
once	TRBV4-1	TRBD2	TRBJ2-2	TGCGCCAGCAGCCAAGATTACCAGCGGGGCACCGGGGAGCTGTTTTTT	CASSQDYQRGTGELFF
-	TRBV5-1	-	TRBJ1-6	TGCGCCAGCAGCTTGGGGGCGGGAAGGAGTAATTCACCCCTCCACTTT	CASSLGAGRSNSPLHF
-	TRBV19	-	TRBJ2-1	TGTGCCAGTAGTACCCGGGACTACAATGAGCAGTTCTTC	CASSTRDYNEQFF
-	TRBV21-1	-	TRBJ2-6	TGTGCCAGCAGCCAAGGCCCAGCTGGGGCCAACGTCCCGACTTTC	CASSQGPAGANVPTF
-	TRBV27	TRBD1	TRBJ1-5	TGTGCCAGCAGTCCAACAGGGGGCGAGAGTCAGCCCCAGCATTTT	CASSPTGGESQPQHF
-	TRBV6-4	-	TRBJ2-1	TGTGCCAGCAGTGCGACCTACATCAATGAGCAGTTCTTC	CASSATYINEQFF
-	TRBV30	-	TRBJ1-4	TGTGCCTGGAGCCCAGGCAATAATGAAAAACTGTTTTTT	CAWSPGNNEKLFF
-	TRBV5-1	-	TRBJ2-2	TGCGCCAGCAGCCCCGGACCCGGGGAGCTGTTTTTT	CASSPGPGELFF
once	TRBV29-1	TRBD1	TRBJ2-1	TGCAGCGTTCAGACAGGGATCGAGCAGTTCTTC	CSVQTGIEQFF
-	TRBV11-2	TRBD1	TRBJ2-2	TGTGCCAGCAGCTCCCGGGACAGGATGTTCGGGGAGCTGTTTTTT	CASSSRDRMFGELFF
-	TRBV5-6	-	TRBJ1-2	TGTGCCAGCAGCTTGGGAGTAAAGGCTAACTATGGCTACACCTTC	CASSLGVKANYGYTF
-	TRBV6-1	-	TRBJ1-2	TGTGCCAGCAGTCCTAGGGGGTACGATGGCTACACCTTC	CASSPRGYDGYTF
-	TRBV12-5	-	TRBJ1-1	TGTGCTACCCTCTCCAAATTCACTGAAGCTTTCTTT	CATLSKFTEAFF
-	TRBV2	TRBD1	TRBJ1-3	TGTGCCAGCAGTAATGAGGGACAGGGGTACGGAAACACCATATATTTT	CASSNEGQGYGNTIYF
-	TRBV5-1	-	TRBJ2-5	TGCGCCAGCAGCTTGATGGACCTACAAGAGACCCAGTACTTC	CASSLMDLQETQYF
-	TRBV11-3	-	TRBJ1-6	TGTGCCAGCAGCTTAGCCGGGACGGATAATTCACCCCTCCACTTT	CASSLAGTDNSPLHF
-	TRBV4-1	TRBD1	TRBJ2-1	TGCGCCAGCAGCCAAGCCCGGGACAGGGTTATTAATGAGCAGTTCTTC	CASSQARDRVINEQFF
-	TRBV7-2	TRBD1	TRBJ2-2	TGTGCCAGCAGCTCTCGGACAGGGTACGGGGAGCTGTTTTTT	CASSSRTGYGELFF
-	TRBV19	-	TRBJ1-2	TGTGCCAGTAGTATAGTGGGCGGAAAAGGCTACACCTTC	CASSIVGGKGYTF
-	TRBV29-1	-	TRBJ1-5	TGCAGCGTTGGGGTTGGGACCGGAGGTCAGCCCCAGCATTTT	CSVGVGTGGQPQHF
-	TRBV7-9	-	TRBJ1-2	TGTGCCAGCAGCTTGGGGGGATCCTATGGCTACACCTTC	CASSLGGSYGYTF
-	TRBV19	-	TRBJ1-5	TGTGCCAGTAGTACCGGACACTACAATCAGCCCCAGCATTTT	CASSTGHYNQPQHF
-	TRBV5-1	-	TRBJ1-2	TGCGCCAGCAGCTCGGACGGGTTGGGCTACACCTTC	CASSSDGLGYTF
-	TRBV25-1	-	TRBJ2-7	TGTGCCAGCAGTATAGGGAGCTCCTACGAGCAGTACTTC	CASSIGSSYEQYF
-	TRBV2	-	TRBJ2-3	TGTGCCAGCAGCGGAATTAACAGGGCTACGCAGTATTTT	CASSGINRATQYF